This is a list of T cell receptor beta chains from one sample in a study of immune evolution from preneoplasia to lung adenocarcinoma. Clones were read by immunoSEQ multiplex PCR, and TCRdb kept only the in-frame ones, dropping some. In the table there are about 3,200 clones, around three quarters of which are singletons. The sample consisted of FFPE adjacent normal lung tissue. The origin of the receptors is a donor aged 70 or older with lung adenocarcinoma. Both conserved end residues are part of each CDR3. D genes are given only for firm matches. The size entry is marked missing in some rows and otherwise reads once, few, many or a size class.

J gene,clone size,D gene,V gene,CDR3 DNA,CDR3 protein
TRBJ2-7,NA,NA,TRBV30,TGTGCCTGGAGTACAGCGACGCGACACTACGAGCAGTACTTC,CAWSTATRHYEQYF
TRBJ2-5,NA,NA,TRBV5-1,TGCGCCAGCAGCCAGCAAGAGACCCAGTACTTC,CASSQQETQYF
TRBJ2-3,NA,TRBD1,TRBV9,TGTGCCAGCAGCGCATCATGGGACAGGGTTGGTGAAAAAGATACGCAGTATTTT,CASSASWDRVGEKDTQYF
TRBJ2-1,NA,NA,TRBV2,TGTGCCAGCAGTGCAGATAGCGGCTACAATGAGCAGTTCTTC,CASSADSGYNEQFF
TRBJ1-5,few,NA,TRBV4-1,TGCGCCAGCAGCCAAGATTGGCCATCCCTCCAGCCCCAGCATTTT,CASSQDWPSLQPQHF
TRBJ2-3,NA,NA,TRBV9,TGTGCCAGCAGCGTAGTCGGCCTCCGGGATACGCAGTATTTT,CASSVVGLRDTQYF
TRBJ2-2,NA,TRBD2,TRBV11-3,TGTGCCAGCAGCTTGGGCGGGAGTAGTACCGGGGAGCTGTTTTTT,CASSLGGSSTGELFF
TRBJ1-1,NA,NA,TRBV6-1,TGTGCCAGCAGTGAAGTGTACAGGAACACTGAAGCTTTCTTT,CASSEVYRNTEAFF
TRBJ2-6,NA,NA,TRBV7-7,TGTGCCAGCAGCGGCAGTCATAAGTGCCAAAGTCGGGCCAACGTCCTGACTTTC,CASSGSHKCQSRANVLTF
TRBJ2-2,NA,TRBD2,TRBV2,TGTGCCAGCAGTGAAGGGCGGGAGGCGATCACCGGGGAGCTGTTTTTT,CASSEGREAITGELFF
TRBJ2-7,NA,NA,TRBV30,TGTGCCTGGATGGCGCTCGAAAAGACCTACGAGCAGTACTTC,CAWMALEKTYEQYF
TRBJ1-1,NA,NA,TRBV4-3,TGCGCCAGCAGCCAAGATCGGACGACGAACACTGAAGCTTTCTTT,CASSQDRTTNTEAFF
TRBJ2-7,once,TRBD2,TRBV2,TGTGCCAGCAGGTCCAGGACTAGCGGGTATAAACCTGGGGAGCAGTACTTC,CASRSRTSGYKPGEQYF
TRBJ1-2,NA,NA,TRBV29-1,TGCAGCGTTGAAGGAGTATGGGGCTACACCTTC,CSVEGVWGYTF
TRBJ2-5,NA,NA,TRBV10-3,TGTGCCATCAGGCCCGGGGACCAAGAGACCCAGTACTTC,CAIRPGDQETQYF
TRBJ1-1,NA,NA,TRBV6-1,TGTGCCAGCGGTTACACTGAAGCTTTCTTT,CASGYTEAFF
TRBJ2-3,NA,NA,TRBV11-3,TGTGCCAGCCAGCGAGGGACAGATACGCAGTATTTT,CASQRGTDTQYF